Below are 10 T cell receptor beta chains sequenced from a single sample in a study of cytomegalovirus exposure and HLA in healthy donors (dated by TCRdb to 2017 to 2019). Preparation of the library involved the immunoSEQ multiplex PCR assay. For the multiplex PCR, a mixture combining 60 forward primers for TCR Vbeta segments and 13 reverse primers for TCR Jbeta segments was used. Not all clones reach the TCRdb copy of this immuneACCESS table, which keeps in-frame sequences only. Checked studies attribute under half of the gap to unresolved V genes and leave the rest unexplained. Across this sample there are about 190,000 clones, with approximately 85% seen only once. The top ten clonotypes cover about 0.8% of the sample. Sequencing was carried out using PBMCs. Receptor source: a woman aged 18-35 years in good health and CMV-seronegative.

The V call is TRBV6-5, the J call TRBJ1-2, with D possibly TRBD1 on 6 matching bases. The CDR3 contains 12 residues. V shed 5 bases and J shed 7 bases, with 11 bases lying between them. Germline CDR1 is MNHEY and CDR2 is SVGAGI. The CDR3 sequence is CASSNTGSGYTF. The CDR3 bases are TGTGCCAGCAGTAACACAGGGAGTGGCTACACCTTC.

The rearrangement uses TRBV2 and TRBJ2-6; 8 nucleotides line up with TRBD1. Germline V gives CDR1 SNHLY, CDR2 FYNNEI. V lost 4 bases and J lost 0; bases outside the gene matches: 8. The length of the CDR3 is 18 residues. CDR3 region: CASSGITGGASGANVLTF. The DNA for the CDR3 is TGTGCCAGCAGTGGAATTACAGGGGGTGCCTCTGGGGCCAACGTCCTGACTTTC.

This rearrangement joins TRBV6-4 to TRBJ2-1; tentative D call: TRBD2 (6 bases). Trimming removed 4 bases at V and 6 bases at J, with 19 bases between. The CDR3 contains 16 residues. The V gene's germline CDR1 is MRHNA and CDR2 SNTAGT. This CDR3 is CASSGQAGRVSNEQFF. CDR3 in DNA: TGTGCCAGCAGTGGCCAAGCGGGTCGGGTAAGCAATGAGCAGTTCTTC.

V is TRBV29-1 and J is TRBJ2-5, with TRBD1 as a possible D gene (5 bases). Germline V lookup: CDR1 SQVTM, CDR2 ANQGSEA. Trimming pared 3 bases from V and 7 bases from J, leaving 12 bases between. The CDR3 is made up of 12 amino acids. In nucleotides, the CDR3 is TGCAGCGTTGACGGTCCTAGGGGGACCCAGTACTTC. It specifies CSVDGPRGTQYF.

V and J are TRBV5-1 and TRBJ2-7; 10 bases are a match to TRBD2. The ends lost 2 bases at V and 3 bases at J; junction bases unmatched: 5. The CDR3 has 15 amino acids. Germline-derived CDR1 and CDR2 are SGHRS and YFSETQ. The CDR3 here is CASSFSGGAFYEQYF. CDR3 bases: TGCGCCAGCAGCTTCAGCGGGGGGGCCTTCTACGAGCAGTACTTC.

This clone was counted between two and nine times. The chain joins TRBV5-4 to TRBJ2-5; D is perhaps TRBD2 (6 bases). From germline, CDR1 is SGHNT and CDR2 YYREEE (reference sequence). There are 19 residues in the CDR3. V lost 1 base to trimming and J lost 0 bases, with 22 bases between them. The DNA for the CDR3 is TGTGCCAGCAGCTTGTCTTTCGTTAGTTGGGACTTTGACCAAGAGACCCAGTACTTC. Its protein product is CASSLSFVSWDFDQETQYF. The variable domain in full, completed from reference TRBV5-4 and TRBJ2-5, reads ETGVTQSPTHLIKTRGQQVTLRCSSQSGHNTVSWYQQALGQGPQFIFQYYREEENGRGNFPPRFSGLQFPNYSSELNVNALELDDSALYLCASSLSFVSWDFDQETQYFGPGTRLLVL.

V usage is TRBV2 and J usage is TRBJ1-1; tentative D call: TRBD1 (6 bases). Germline V lookup: CDR1 SNHLY, CDR2 FYNNEI. The CDR3 is 17 residues long. V dropped 7 bases and J dropped 5 bases, with 26 bases sitting between them. CDR3 sequence (DNA): TGTGCCAGCACCAACATTCGGGGGGCGCCTATGGGAACTGAAGCTTTCTTT. Amino acid sequence: CASTNIRGAPMGTEAFF.

The gene calls are TRBV28 and TRBJ1-4; TRBD1 aligns across 8 bases. CDR1 is MDHEN and CDR2 is SYDVKM in the germline V gene. This CDR3 is 15 amino acids long. J lost 10 bases, V lost 3 bases, and 10 bases had no gene match. The CDR3 DNA follows: TGTGCCAGCAGTTTTGCTACAGGGGGAATCGGAAAACTGTTTTTT. It translates to CASSFATGGIGKLFF.

This clone was picked up a small number of times. The chain uses TRBV6-5 and TRBJ1-1; D gene uncertain. The V and J ends lost 2 bases and 5 bases respectively, with 9 bases between them. Germline V CDR1 and CDR2: MNHEY, SVGAGI. The CDR3 runs 13 residues. Written as DNA, the CDR3 is TGTGCCAGCAGTTACAAGACTGAAACTGAAGCTTTCTTT. Translated, it gives CASSYKTETEAFF.

The chain joins TRBV7-9 to TRBJ2-1; TRBD2 agrees at 12 bases. Per germline, CDR1 SEHNR and CDR2 FQNEAQ (reference sequence). There are 16 residues in the CDR3. The J segment lost 9 bases and the V segment lost 5 bases, leaving 11 bases of the junction unmatched. The CDR3 bases are TGTGCCAGCAGCCCCTATCTAGCGGGAGGGCCTGGTGAGCAGTTCTTC. Translating gives CASSPYLAGGPGEQFF.